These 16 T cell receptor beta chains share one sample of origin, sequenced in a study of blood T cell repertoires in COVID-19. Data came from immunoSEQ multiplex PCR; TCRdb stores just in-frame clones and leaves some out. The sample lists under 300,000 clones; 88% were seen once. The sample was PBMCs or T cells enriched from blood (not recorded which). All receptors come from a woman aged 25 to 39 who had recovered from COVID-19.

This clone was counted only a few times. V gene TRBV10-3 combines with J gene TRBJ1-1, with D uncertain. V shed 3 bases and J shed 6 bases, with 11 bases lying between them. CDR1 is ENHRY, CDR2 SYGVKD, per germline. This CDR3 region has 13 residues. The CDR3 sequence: CAISDVGGAEAFF. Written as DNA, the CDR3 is TGTGCCATCAGTGATGTCGGAGGCGCTGAAGCTTTCTTT.

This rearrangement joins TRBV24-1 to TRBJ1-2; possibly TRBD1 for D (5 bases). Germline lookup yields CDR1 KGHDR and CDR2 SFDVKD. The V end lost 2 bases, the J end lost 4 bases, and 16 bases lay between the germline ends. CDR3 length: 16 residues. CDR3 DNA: TGTGCCACCAGTGATTCTTTGACAGCGGGTATCTATGGCTACACCTTC. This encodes CATSDSLTAGIYGYTF.

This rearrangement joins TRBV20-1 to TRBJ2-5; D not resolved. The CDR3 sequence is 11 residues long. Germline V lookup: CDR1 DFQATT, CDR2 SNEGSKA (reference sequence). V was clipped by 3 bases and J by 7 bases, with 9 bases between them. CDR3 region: CSASISGTQYF. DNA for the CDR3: TGCAGTGCTAGCATCTCGGGGACCCAGTACTTC.

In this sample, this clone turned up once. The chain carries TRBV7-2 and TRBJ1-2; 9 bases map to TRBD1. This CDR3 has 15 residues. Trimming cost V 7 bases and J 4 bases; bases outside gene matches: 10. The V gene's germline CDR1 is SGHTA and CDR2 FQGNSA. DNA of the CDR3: TGTGCCAGCACCGTAACAGGGGGCGACGTCTATGGCTACACCTTC. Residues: CASTVTGGDVYGYTF.

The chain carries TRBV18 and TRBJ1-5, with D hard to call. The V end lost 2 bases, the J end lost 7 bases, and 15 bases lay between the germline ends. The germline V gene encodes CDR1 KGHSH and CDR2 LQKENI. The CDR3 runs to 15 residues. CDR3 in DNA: TGTGCCAGCTCACCAATGGGAGAATCAATCCAGCCCCAGCATTTT. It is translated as CASSPMGESIQPQHF.

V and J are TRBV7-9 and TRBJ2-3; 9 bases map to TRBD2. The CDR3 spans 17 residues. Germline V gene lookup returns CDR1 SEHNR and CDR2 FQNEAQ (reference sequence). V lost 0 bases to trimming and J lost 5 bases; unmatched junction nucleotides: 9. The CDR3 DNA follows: TGTGCCAGCAGCTTAGCGTTTGGCGGGAGGGCCGGAGATACGCAGTATTTT. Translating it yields CASSLAFGGRAGDTQYF.

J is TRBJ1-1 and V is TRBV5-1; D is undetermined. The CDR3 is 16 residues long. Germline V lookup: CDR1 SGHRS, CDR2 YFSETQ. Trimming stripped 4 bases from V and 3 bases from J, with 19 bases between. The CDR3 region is CASSPWYGVDHTEAFF. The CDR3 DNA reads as TGCGCCAGCAGCCCTTGGTACGGGGTGGATCACACTGAAGCTTTCTTT.

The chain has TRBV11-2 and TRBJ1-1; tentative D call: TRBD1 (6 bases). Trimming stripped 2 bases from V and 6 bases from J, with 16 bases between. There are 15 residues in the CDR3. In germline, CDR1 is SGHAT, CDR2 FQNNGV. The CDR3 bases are TGTGCCAGCAGCTTACCGCGGGGGCTTGGGGCTGAAGCTTTCTTT. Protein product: CASSLPRGLGAEAFF. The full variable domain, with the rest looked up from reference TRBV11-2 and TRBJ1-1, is EAGVAQSPRYKIIEKRQSVAFWCNPISGHATLYWYQQILGQGPKLLIQFQNNGVVDDSQLPKDRFSAERLKGVDSTLKIQPAKLEDSAVYLCASSLPRGLGAEAFFGQGTRLTVV.

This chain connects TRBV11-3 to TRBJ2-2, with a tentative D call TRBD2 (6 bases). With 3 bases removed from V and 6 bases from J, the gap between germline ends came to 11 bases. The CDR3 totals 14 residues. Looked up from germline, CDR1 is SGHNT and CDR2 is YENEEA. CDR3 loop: CASSFSAGSGELFF. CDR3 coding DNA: TGTGCCAGCAGCTTTTCGGCGGGGTCCGGGGAGCTGTTTTTT.

The CDR3 sequence: CSASEGVWDYGYTF. The CDR3 DNA follows: TGCAGTGCTAGTGAGGGAGTTTGGGACTATGGCTACACCTTC. V gene TRBV20-1 combines with J gene TRBJ1-2; no reliable D call. The CDR3 has 14 amino acids. V gave up 3 bases and J gave up 3 bases, with 14 bases separating them. The germline CDR1 and CDR2 sequences are DFQATT and SNEGSKA (reference sequence).

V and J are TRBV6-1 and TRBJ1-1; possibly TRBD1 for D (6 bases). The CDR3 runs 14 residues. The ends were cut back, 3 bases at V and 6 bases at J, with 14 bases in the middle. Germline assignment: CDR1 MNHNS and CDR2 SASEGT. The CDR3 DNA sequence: TGTGCCAGCAGTGAGTTTCAGGGGCTCGCTGAAGCTTTCTTT. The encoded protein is CASSEFQGLAEAFF.

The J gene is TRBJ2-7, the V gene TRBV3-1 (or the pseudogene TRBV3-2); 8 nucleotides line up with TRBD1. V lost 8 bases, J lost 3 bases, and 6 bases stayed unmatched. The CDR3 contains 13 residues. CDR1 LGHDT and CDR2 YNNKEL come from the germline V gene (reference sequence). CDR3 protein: CASGQGLNYEQYF. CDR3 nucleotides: TGTGCCAGCGGACAGGGTTTGAACTACGAGCAGTACTTC.

DNA of the CDR3: TGCAGCGTTCTCCTAGCGCGTTCCATGCAGCCACCCACAGATACGCAGTATTTT. Translation: CSVLLARSMQPPTDTQYF. This sequence joins TRBV29-1 and TRBJ2-3; weak D call: TRBD2 (6 bases). The germline V gene encodes CDR1 SQVTM and CDR2 ANQGSEA. This CDR3 is 18 amino acids long. With 5 bases removed from V and 2 bases from J, the gap between germline ends came to 26 bases.

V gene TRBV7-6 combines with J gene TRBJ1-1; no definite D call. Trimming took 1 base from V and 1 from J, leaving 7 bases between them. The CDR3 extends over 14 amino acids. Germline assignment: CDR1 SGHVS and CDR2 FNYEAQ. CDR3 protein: CASSLDGANTEAFF. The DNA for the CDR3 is TGTGCCAGCAGCTTAGATGGAGCGAACACTGAAGCTTTCTTT. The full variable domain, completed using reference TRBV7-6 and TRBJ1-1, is GAGVSQSPRYKVTKRGQDVALRCDPISGHVSLYWYRQALGQGPEFLTYFNYEAQQDKSGLPNDRFSAERPEGSISTLTIQRTEQRDSAMYRCASSLDGANTEAFFGQGTRLTVV.

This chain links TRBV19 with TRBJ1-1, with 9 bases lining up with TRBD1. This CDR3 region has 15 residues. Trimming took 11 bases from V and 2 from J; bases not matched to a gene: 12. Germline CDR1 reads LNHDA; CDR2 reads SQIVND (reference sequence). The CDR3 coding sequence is TGTGCCTGCTTCGACAGGGGGGGAATTAACACTGAAGCTTTCTTT. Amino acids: CACFDRGGINTEAFF.

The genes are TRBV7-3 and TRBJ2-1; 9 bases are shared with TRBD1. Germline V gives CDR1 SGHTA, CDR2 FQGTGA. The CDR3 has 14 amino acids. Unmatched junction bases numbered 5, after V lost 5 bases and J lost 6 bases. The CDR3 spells CASSPGTGLNEQFF. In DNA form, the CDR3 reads TGTGCCAGCAGCCCCGGGACAGGGCTCAATGAGCAGTTCTTC.